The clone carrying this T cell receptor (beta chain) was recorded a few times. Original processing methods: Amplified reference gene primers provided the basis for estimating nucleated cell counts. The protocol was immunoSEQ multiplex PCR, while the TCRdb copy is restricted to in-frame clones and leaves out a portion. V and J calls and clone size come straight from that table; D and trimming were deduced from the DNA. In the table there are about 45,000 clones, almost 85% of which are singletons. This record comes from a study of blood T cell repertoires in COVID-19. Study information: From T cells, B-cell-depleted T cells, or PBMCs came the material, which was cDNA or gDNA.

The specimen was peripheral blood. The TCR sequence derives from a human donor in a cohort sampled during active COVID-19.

CDR3: CASSSGTGKMETQYF. The CDR3 region has the DNA TGTGCCAGCAGCTCCGGGACAGGGAAGATGGAGACCCAGTACTTC. The chain joins TRBV11-2 to TRBJ2-5; 9 nucleotides line up with TRBD1. The germline gives CDR1 SGHAT, CDR2 FQNNGV. V gave up 4 bases and J gave up 5 bases; unmatched junction bases: 8. The CDR3 has 15 residues.